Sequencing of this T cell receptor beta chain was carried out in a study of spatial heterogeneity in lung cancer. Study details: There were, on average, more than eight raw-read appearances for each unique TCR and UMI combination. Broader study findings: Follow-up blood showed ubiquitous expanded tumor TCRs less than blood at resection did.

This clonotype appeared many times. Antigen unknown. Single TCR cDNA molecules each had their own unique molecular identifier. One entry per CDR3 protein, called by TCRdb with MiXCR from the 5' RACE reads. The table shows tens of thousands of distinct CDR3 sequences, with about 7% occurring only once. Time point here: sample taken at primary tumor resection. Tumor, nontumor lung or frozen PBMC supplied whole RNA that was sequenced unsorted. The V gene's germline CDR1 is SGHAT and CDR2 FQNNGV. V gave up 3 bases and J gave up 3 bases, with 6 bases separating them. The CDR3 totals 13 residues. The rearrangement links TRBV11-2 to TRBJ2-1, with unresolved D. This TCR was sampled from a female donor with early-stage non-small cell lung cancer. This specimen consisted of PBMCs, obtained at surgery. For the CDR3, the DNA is TGTGCCAGCAGCTTGAGGAACTACAATGAGCAGTTCTTC. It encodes CASSLRNYNEQFF.